This TCR beta chain was captured in a study of regulatory T cells in long-lasting Graves disease. As for this clonotype: A much larger clone differs by one base, so this may be a read error.

The CDR3 totals 16 residues. CDR1 and CDR2 (germline): LGHNA, YNFKEQ. Stated time point: newly diagnosed GD, antithyroid drugs for less than 3 months. RNA isolated from PBMCs was used to make the TCR library. The TCR beta library used iRepertoire HTBI primers with Arm-PCR amplification of CDR3. TCRdb used MiXCR to reprocess the multiplex PCR reads, holding one entry per CDR3 protein. The sample has roughly 350,000 distinct CDR3 sequences; 15% to 20% are singletons. This same sample was also part of a study on T cells in Graves' hyperthyroidism and ophthalmopathy. That work contributes: Patients aged 18 to 65 had newly diagnosed hyperthyroidism of under 2 months' duration. Uncontrolled infection, other autoimmune disease, pregnancy or lactation excluded patients. Ophthalmopathy cases were set apart from stable hyperthyroidism by a 13 V-J model.

This clonotype originated in a young woman with Graves disease. The chain recombines TRBV4-2 with TRBJ2-1, with 8 nucleotides matching TRBD2. This material consisted of peripheral blood mononuclear cells (PBMCs), taken at new diagnosis, from a patient treated with antithyroid drugs. CDR3 in DNA: TGTGCCAGCAGCCAAGATGGCGGGGGGTACTACAATGAGCAGTCCTTC. Residues: CASSQDGGGYYNEQSF.